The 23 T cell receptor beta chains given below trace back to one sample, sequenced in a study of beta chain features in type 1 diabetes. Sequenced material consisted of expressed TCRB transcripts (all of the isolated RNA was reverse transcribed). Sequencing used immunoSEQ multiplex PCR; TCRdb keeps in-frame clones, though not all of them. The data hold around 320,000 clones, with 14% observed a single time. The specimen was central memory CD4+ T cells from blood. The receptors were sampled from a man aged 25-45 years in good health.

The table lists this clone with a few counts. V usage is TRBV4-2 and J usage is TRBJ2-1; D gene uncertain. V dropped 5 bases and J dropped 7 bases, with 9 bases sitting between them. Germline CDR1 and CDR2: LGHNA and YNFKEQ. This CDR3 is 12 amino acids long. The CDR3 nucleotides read TGTGCCAGCAGCTCGACCTGGAATGAGCAGTTCTTC. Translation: CASSSTWNEQFF.

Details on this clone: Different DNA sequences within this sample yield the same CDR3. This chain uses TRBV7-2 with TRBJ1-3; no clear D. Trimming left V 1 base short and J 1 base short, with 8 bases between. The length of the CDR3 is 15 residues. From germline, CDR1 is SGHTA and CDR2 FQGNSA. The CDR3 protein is CASSLVTGSGNTIYF. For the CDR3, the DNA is TGTGCCAGCAGCTTAGTAACTGGGTCTGGAAACACCATATATTTT.

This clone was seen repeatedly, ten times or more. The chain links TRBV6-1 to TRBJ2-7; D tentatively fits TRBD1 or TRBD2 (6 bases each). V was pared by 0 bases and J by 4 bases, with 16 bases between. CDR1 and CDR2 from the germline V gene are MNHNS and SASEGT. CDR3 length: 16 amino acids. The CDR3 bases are TGTGCCAGCAGTGAAGCCGGTCAGCAGGGGAGGTACGAGCAGTACTTC. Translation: CASSEAGQQGRYEQYF.

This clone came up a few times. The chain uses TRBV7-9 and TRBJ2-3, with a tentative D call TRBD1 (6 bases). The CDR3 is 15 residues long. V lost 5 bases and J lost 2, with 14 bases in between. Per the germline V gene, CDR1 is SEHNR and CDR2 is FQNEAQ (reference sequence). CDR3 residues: CASSNPGTITDTQYF. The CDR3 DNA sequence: TGTGCCAGCAGCAACCCCGGGACAATCACAGATACGCAGTATTTT.

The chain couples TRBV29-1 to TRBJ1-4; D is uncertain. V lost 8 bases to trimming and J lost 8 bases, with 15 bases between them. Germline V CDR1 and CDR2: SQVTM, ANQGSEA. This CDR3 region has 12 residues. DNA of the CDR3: TGCAGCTTTGCAAACGTGGGGGAAAAACTGTTTTTT. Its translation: CSFANVGEKLFF.

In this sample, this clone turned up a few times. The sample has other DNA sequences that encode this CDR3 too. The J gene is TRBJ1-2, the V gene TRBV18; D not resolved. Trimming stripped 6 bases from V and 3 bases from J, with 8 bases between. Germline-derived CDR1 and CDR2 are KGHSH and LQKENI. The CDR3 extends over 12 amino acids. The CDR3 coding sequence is TGTGCCAGCTCGTACCGGGACTATGGCTACACCTTC. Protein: CASSYRDYGYTF.

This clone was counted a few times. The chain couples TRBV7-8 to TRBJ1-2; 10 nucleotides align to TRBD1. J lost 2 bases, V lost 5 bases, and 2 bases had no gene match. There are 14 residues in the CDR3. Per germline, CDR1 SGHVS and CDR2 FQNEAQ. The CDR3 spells CASSGGQGNYGYTF. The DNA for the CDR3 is TGTGCCAGCAGCGGGGGACAGGGGAACTATGGCTACACCTTC.

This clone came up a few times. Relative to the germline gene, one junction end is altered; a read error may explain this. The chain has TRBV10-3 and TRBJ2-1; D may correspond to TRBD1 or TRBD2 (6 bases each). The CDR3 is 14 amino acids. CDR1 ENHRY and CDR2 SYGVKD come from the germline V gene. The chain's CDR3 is CAISGGASNNEQFF. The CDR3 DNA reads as TGTGCCATCAGTGGGGGGGCCTCCAACAATGAGCAGTTCTTC.

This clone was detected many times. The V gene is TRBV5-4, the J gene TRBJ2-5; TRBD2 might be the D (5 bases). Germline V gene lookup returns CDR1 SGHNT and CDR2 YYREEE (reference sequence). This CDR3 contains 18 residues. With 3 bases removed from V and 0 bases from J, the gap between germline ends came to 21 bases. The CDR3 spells CASSSSPGSREYQETQYF. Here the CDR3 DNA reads TGTGCCAGCAGCTCCTCCCCGGGGAGTAGGGAGTACCAAGAGACCCAGTACTTC.

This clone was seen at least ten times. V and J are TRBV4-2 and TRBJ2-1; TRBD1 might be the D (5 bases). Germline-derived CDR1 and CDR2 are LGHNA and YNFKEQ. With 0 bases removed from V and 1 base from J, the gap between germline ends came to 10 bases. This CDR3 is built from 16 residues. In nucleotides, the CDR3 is TGTGCCAGCAGCCAAGATCCCCAGGGTTCCTACAATGAGCAGTTCTTC. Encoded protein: CASSQDPQGSYNEQFF.

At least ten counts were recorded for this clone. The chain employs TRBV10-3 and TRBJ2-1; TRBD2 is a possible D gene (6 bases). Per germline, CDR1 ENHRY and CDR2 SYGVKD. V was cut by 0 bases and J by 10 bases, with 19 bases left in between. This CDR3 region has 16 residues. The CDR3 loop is CAISESGEAPGREQFF. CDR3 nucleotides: TGTGCCATCAGTGAGTCGGGGGAGGCACCTGGAAGGGAGCAGTTCTTC.

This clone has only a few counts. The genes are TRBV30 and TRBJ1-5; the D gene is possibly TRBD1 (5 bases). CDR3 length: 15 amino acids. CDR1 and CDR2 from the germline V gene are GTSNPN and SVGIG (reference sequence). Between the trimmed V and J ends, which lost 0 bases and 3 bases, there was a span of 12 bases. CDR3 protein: CAWSVRTFLNQPQHF. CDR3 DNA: TGTGCCTGGAGTGTAAGGACATTCCTCAATCAGCCCCAGCATTTT.

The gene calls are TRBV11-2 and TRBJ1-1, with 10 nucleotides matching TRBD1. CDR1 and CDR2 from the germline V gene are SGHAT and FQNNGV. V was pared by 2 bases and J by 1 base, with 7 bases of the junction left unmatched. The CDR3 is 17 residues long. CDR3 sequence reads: CASSLREGTGANTEAFF. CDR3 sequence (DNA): TGTGCCAGCAGCTTAAGAGAGGGGACAGGGGCGAACACTGAAGCTTTCTTT.

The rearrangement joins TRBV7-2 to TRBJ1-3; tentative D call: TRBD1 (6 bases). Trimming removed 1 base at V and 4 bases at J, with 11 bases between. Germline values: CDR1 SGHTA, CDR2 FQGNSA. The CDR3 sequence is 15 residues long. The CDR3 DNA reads TGTGCCAGCAGCTTAGGGGCAGGGGTCGGAAACACCATATATTTT. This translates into CASSLGAGVGNTIYF.

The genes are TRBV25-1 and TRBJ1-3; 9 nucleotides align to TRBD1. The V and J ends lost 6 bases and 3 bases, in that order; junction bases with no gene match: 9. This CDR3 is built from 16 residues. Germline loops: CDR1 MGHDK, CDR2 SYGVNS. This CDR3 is CASSRPGTGFGNTIYF. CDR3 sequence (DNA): TGTGCCAGCAGCCGTCCCGGGACAGGGTTTGGAAACACCATATATTTT.

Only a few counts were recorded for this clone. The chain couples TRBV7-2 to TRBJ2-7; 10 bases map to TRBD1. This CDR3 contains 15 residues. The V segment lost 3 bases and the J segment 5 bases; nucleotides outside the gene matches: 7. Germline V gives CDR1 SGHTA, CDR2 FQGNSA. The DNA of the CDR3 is TGTGCCAGCAGCTTGGGACAGGGGTTTTCCCACGAGCAGTACGTC. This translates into CASSLGQGFSHEQYV.

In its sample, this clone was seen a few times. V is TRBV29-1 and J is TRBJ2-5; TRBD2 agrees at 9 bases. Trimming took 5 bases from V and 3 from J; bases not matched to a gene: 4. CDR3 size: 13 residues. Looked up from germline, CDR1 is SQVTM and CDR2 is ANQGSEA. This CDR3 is CSVSRGGEETQYF. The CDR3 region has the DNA TGCAGCGTTTCCCGCGGGGGGGAAGAGACCCAGTACTTC.

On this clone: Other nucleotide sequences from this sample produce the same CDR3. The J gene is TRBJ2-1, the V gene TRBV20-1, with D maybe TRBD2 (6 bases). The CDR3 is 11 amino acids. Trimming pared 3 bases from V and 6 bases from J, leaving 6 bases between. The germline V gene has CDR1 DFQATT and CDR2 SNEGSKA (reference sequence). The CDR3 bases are TGCAGTGCTAGCGGGGGCAATGAGCAGTTCTTC. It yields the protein CSASGGNEQFF.

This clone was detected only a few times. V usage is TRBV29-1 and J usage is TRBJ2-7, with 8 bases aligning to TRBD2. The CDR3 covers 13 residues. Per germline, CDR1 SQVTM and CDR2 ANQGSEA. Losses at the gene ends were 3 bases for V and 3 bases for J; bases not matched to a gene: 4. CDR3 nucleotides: TGCAGCGTTGAGGCGGCGGGGGGCTACGAGCAGTACTTC. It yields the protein CSVEAAGGYEQYF.

CDR3 sequence (DNA): TGTGCCACGCAGGGAGCGGGAGAAGAGACCCAGTACTTC. Translating it yields CATQGAGEETQYF. This rearrangement joins TRBV6-5 to TRBJ2-5, with 8 bases identical to TRBD2. This CDR3 region has 13 residues. The germline V gene encodes CDR1 MNHEY and CDR2 SVGAGI. The ends lost 10 bases at V and 3 bases at J; junction bases unmatched: 7.

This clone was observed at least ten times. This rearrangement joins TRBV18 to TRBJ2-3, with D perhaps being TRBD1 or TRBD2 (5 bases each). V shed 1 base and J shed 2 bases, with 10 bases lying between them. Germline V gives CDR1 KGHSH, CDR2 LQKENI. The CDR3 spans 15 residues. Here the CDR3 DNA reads TGTGCCAGCTCACCACGGGGGATTACCACAGATACGCAGTATTTT. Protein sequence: CASSPRGITTDTQYF.

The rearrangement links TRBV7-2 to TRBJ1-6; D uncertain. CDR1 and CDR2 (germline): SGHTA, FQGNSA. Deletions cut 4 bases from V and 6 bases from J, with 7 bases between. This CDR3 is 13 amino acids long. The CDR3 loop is CASSSGRNSPLHF. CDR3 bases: TGTGCCAGCAGCTCCGGCCGTAATTCACCCCTCCACTTT. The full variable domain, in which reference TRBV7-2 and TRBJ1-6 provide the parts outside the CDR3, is GAGVSQSPSNKVTEKGKDVELRCDPISGHTALYWYRQSLGQGLEFLIYFQGNSAPDKSGLPSDRFSAERTGGSVSTLTIQRTQQEDSAVYLCASSSGRNSPLHFGNGTRLTVT.

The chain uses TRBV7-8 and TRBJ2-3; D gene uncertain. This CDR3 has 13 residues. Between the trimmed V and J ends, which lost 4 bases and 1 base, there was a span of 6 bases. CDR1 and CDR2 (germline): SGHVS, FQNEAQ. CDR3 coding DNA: TGTGCCAGCAGCTCGGTCCGCACAGATACGCAGTATTTT. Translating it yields CASSSVRTDTQYF.